The rows below give T cell receptor beta chains drawn from one sample of a study of shared clonotypes between healthy human individuals. Measured with immunoSEQ multiplex PCR; TCRdb has only the in-frame clones, and not every one. The sample records fewer than 1.8 million clones, about 98.5% being singletons. The sequenced sample was naive CD4+ T cells sorted from blood. The source of these receptors is a man aged 25 to 45 in good health. CDR3s include the opening cysteine and the closing phenylalanine or tryptophan. The order of the fields is V gene, J gene, D gene, CDR3 protein, CDR3 DNA. The D gene is left open where the match is weak.

TRBV5-4	TRBJ1-4	.	CASSFGQATNEKLFF	TGTGCCAGCAGCTTTGGTCAGGCAACTAATGAAAAACTGTTTTTT
TRBV7-2	TRBJ2-1	TRBD2	CASSLAPALADIEQFF	TGTGCCAGCAGCTTAGCGCCAGCACTAGCGGATATCGAGCAGTTCTTC
TRBV5-1	TRBJ2-3	TRBD2	CASSLEGLASTDTQYF	TGCGCCAGCAGCTTGGAAGGACTAGCGTCCACAGATACGCAGTATTTT
TRBV7-3	TRBJ2-1	.	CASSLTATYNEQFF	TGTGCCAGCAGCTTAACGGCAACTTACAATGAGCAGTTCTTC
TRBV9	TRBJ2-5	.	CASSVGSATETQYF	TGTGCCAGCAGCGTGGGTTCGGCTACAGAGACCCAGTACTTC
TRBV7-9	TRBJ1-2	.	CASSFGGSNYGYTF	TGTGCCAGCAGCTTCGGCGGTTCTAACTATGGCTACACCTTC
TRBV18	TRBJ2-7	.	CASSPNKYEQYF	TGTGCCAGCTCCCCGAACAAGTACGAGCAGTACTTC
TRBV2	TRBJ1-5	TRBD1	CASSEALSARGDNQPQHF	TGTGCCAGCAGTGAAGCGCTTTCAGCCAGGGGGGACAATCAGCCCCAGCATTTT
TRBV27	TRBJ2-2	TRBD1	CASSLFAGGDTGELFF	TGTGCCAGCAGTTTATTCGCAGGGGGAGACACCGGGGAGCTGTTTTTT
TRBV5-4	TRBJ2-1	TRBD2	CASSLELADNEQFF	TGTGCCAGCAGCTTAGAACTAGCGGACAATGAGCAGTTCTTC
TRBV5-1	TRBJ2-7	TRBD2	CASSLRLAGAYEQYF	TGCGCCAGCAGCTTGCGACTAGCGGGAGCCTACGAGCAGTACTTC